What follows are 6 T cell receptor beta chains derived from one specimen sequenced in a study of shared clonotypes between healthy human individuals. Some clones are missing from TCRdb's copy, which holds only in-frame ones; the method was immunoSEQ multiplex PCR. This repertoire shows approximately 1.4 million clones, approximately 98% found once; its top ten account for around 0.45%. Sequencing used naive CD4+ T cells sorted from blood. The subset was: CD45RA+ positively selected. These receptors came from a man aged 25-45 years in good health.

The chain uses TRBV5-1 and TRBJ2-2; D remains unclear. The germline V and J ends were trimmed by 2 bases and 0 bases, with 8 bases remaining between them. The CDR3 has 15 residues. Germline V CDR1 and CDR2: SGHRS, YFSETQ. CDR3 nucleotide sequence: TGCGCCAGCAGCTTAGTGGAGTCGAACACCGGGGAGCTGTTTTTT. Encoded protein: CASSLVESNTGELFF.

The V and J genes are TRBV28 and TRBJ2-7, with 9 bases aligning to TRBD2. The CDR3 is made up of 19 amino acids. The germline CDR1 and CDR2 sequences are MDHEN and SYDVKM. V lost 2 bases, J lost 3 bases, and 17 bases stayed unmatched. CDR3 DNA: TGTGCCAGCAGTTTACAACTTATCACGCCCGGGACTAGCAGCTACGAGCAGTACTTC. Its protein product is CASSLQLITPGTSSYEQYF.

The chain employs TRBV5-4 and TRBJ2-3, with 9 bases lining up with TRBD2. The germline CDR1 and CDR2 sequences are SGHNT and YYREEE (reference sequence). V was clipped by 4 bases and J by 1 base; unmatched bases: 7. This CDR3 region has 16 residues. The CDR3 protein is CASSPEAGGGTDTQYF. CDR3 nucleotide sequence: TGTGCCAGCAGCCCAGAAGCGGGAGGCGGCACAGATACGCAGTATTTT.

The chain has TRBV6-5 and TRBJ1-5; D perhaps matches TRBD1 (5 bases). V lost 6 bases to trimming and J lost 6 bases, with 15 bases between them. Looked up from germline, CDR1 is MNHEY and CDR2 is SVGAGI. This CDR3 has 14 residues. In nucleotides, the CDR3 is TGTGCCAGCAGCCCCGGGGGGGAGCGTCAGCCCCAGCATTTT. This codes for CASSPGGERQPQHF.

J is TRBJ2-3 and V is TRBV29-1, with no clear D. Trimming pared 4 bases from V and 0 bases from J, leaving 11 bases between. CDR3 size: 14 residues. CDR1 and CDR2 from the germline V gene are SQVTM and ANQGSEA. The CDR3 nucleotides are TGCAGCGTTGTAGTGGTTTCTAGCACAGATACGCAGTATTTT. Translated: CSVVVVSSTDTQYF.

The genes are TRBV29-1 and TRBJ1-1; D gene uncertain. V lost 7 bases and J 1 base, leaving 4 bases between the germline ends. Per germline, CDR1 SQVTM and CDR2 ANQGSEA. The CDR3 has 10 residues. The CDR3, as DNA: TGCAGCGGACGGAACACTGAAGCTTTCTTT. Translated, it gives CSGRNTEAFF.